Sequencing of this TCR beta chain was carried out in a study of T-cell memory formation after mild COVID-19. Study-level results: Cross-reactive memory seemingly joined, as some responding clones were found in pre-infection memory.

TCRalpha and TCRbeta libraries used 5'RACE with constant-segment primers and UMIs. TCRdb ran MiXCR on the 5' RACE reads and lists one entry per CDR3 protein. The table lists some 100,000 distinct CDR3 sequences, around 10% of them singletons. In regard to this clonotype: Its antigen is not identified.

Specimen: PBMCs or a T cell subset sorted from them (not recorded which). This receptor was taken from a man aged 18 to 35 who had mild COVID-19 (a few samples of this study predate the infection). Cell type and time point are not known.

For the CDR3, the DNA is TGTGCCAGCAGCTTAGCCACCTCCTACGAGCAGTACTTC. Amino acid sequence: CASSLATSYEQYF. The chain recombines TRBV7-6 with TRBJ2-7; no reliable D call. CDR1 is SGHVS and CDR2 is FNYEAQ in the germline V gene. The V gene lost 0 bases and the J gene lost 0 bases, with 3 bases spanning the gap. CDR3 length: 13 amino acids.